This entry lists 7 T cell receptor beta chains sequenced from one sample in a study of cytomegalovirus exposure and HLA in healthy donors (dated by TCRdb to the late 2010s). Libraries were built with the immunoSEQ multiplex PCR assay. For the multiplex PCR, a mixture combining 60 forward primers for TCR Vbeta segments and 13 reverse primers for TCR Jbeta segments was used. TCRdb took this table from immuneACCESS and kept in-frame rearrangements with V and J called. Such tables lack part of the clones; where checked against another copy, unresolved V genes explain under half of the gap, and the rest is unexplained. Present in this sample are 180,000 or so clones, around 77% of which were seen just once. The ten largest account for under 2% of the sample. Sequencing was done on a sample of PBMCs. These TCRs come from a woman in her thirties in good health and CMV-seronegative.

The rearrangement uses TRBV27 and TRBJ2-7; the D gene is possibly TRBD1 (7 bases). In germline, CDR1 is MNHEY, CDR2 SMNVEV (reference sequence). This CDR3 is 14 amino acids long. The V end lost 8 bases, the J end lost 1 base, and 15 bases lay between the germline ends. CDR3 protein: CASRGTAYSYEQYF. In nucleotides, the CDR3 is TGTGCCAGCCGCGGGACAGCCTATTCCTACGAGCAGTACTTC.

The CDR3 coding sequence is TGTGCCAGCAGGCGGGAGACAGGCCCTAACTATGGCTACACCTTC. It translates to CASRRETGPNYGYTF. This rearrangement joins TRBV6-1 to TRBJ1-2, with D possibly being TRBD1 (6 bases). CDR1 and CDR2 from the germline V gene are MNHNS and SASEGT. Between the trimmed V and J ends, which lost 6 bases and 0 bases, there was a span of 14 bases. The CDR3 is made up of 15 amino acids.

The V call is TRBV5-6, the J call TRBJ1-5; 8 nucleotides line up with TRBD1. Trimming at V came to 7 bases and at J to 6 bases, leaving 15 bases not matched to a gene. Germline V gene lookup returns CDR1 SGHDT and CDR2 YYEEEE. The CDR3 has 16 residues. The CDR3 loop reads CASLLGGQGPSQPQHF. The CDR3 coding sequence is TGTGCCAGCTTACTCGGAGGACAGGGCCCCTCTCAGCCCCAGCATTTT.

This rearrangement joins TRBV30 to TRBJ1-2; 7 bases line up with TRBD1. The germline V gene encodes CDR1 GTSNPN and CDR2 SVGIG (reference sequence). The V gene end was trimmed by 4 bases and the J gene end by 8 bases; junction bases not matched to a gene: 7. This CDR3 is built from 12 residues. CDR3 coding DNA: TGTGCCTGGACTACAGGGGTTCGGGGCTACACCTTC. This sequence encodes CAWTTGVRGYTF.

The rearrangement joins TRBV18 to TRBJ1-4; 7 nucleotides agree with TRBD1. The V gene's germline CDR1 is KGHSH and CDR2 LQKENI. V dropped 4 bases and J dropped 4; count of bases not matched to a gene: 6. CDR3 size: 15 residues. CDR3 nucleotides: TGTGCCAGCTCACGAACCGGGACAGTTAATGAAAAACTGTTTTTT. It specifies CASSRTGTVNEKLFF.

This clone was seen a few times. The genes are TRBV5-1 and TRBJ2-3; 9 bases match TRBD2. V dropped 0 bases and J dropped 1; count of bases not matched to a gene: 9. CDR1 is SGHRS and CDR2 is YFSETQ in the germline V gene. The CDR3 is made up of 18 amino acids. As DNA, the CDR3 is TGCGCCAGCAGCTTGGCTGCGGGGGGGGTCAGGGGCACAGATACGCAGTATTTT. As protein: CASSLAAGGVRGTDTQYF.

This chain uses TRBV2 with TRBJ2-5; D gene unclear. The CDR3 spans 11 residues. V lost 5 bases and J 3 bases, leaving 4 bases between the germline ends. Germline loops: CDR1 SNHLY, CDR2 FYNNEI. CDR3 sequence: CASSQEETQYF. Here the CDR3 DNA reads TGTGCCAGCAGTCAGGAAGAGACCCAGTACTTC.